These T cell receptor beta chains were read from a single sample in a study of cytomegalovirus exposure and HLA in healthy donors. Data came from immunoSEQ multiplex PCR; TCRdb stores just in-frame clones and leaves some out. The sample lists 110,000 to 150,000 clones, approximately 72% seen once, with 2.1% in the top ten. Input material: PBMCs. The source of these receptors is a man aged 40-55 years in good health and CMV-seronegative. The CDR3 runs from the conserved cysteine through the conserved F or W. D genes are given only for firm matches. Clone size, where shown, is once, few, many, or a class for clones that have expanded.

abundance	v_gene	d_gene	j_gene	CDR3aa	CDR3nt
.	TRBV7-2	TRBD1	TRBJ1-5	CASSAGQPNNQPQHF	TGTGCCAGCAGCGCGGGACAGCCGAACAATCAGCCCCAGCATTTT
.	TRBV2	.	TRBJ1-4	CASKQTGNNEKLFF	TGTGCCAGCAAACAGACAGGAAATAATGAAAAACTGTTTTTT
once	TRBV7-6	TRBD2	TRBJ2-1	CASSLTSGGWSSYNEQFF	TGTGCCAGCAGCTTGACTAGCGGCGGATGGAGCTCCTACAATGAGCAGTTCTTC
once	TRBV5-5	TRBD1	TRBJ2-7	CASSLRQGAYEQYF	TGTGCCAGCAGCTTGAGACAGGGCGCCTACGAGCAGTACTTC
few	TRBV5-1	.	TRBJ2-1	CASSLAGGTYNEQFF	TGCGCCAGCAGCTTGGCGGGGGGCACCTACAATGAGCAGTTCTTC
.	TRBV6-5	.	TRBJ1-1	CASRAKDSTYEAFF	TGTGCCAGCAGAGCTAAGGACAGTACCTATGAAGCTTTCTTT
.	TRBV6-5	TRBD2	TRBJ2-2	CASSYLAGITGELFF	TGTGCCAGCAGTTACCTAGCGGGGATCACCGGGGAGCTGTTTTTT
.	TRBV29-1	.	TRBJ1-1	CSAATRGEAFF	TGCAGCGCTGCAACCAGGGGAGAGGCTTTCTTT
.	TRBV10-3	TRBD1	TRBJ2-7	CAISEGTGAYEQYF	TGTGCCATCAGTGAAGGGACAGGGGCCTACGAGCAGTACTTC
.	TRBV9	TRBD2	TRBJ2-1	CASSVATTSGRFTEQFF	TGTGCCAGCAGCGTAGCTACGACTAGCGGGAGGTTTACTGAGCAGTTCTTC
.	TRBV6-5	.	TRBJ1-2	CASSYSRGNYGYTF	TGTGCCAGCAGTTACTCCCGGGGTAACTATGGCTACACCTTC
few	TRBV6-5	TRBD1	TRBJ1-5	CASRTGWSNQPQHF	TGTGCCAGCAGGACAGGGTGGAGCAATCAGCCCCAGCATTTT
few	TRBV27	.	TRBJ2-5	CASSFYRAETQYF	TGTGCCAGCAGTTTCTATCGAGCAGAGACCCAGTACTTC
.	TRBV7-9	.	TRBJ2-5	CASSLARDNFQETQYF	TGTGCCAGCAGCTTAGCTCGGGACAACTTCCAAGAGACCCAGTACTTC
.	TRBV2	TRBD2	TRBJ2-1	CASSPGGAEQFF	TGTGCCAGCAGCCCGGGGGGTGCTGAGCAGTTCTTC
.	TRBV2	.	TRBJ1-4	CASRIGGSNEKLFF	TGTGCCAGCAGGATTGGGGGGTCTAATGAAAAACTGTTTTTT
.	TRBV4-3	.	TRBJ2-2	CASSQDRAGELFF	TGCGCCAGCAGCCAAGACAGGGCCGGGGAGCTGTTTTTT
few	TRBV6-1	TRBD2	TRBJ2-3	CASSEEGPWGGKDTQYF	TGTGCCAGCAGTGAAGAAGGACCGTGGGGGGGGAAGGATACGCAGTATTTT
.	TRBV2	TRBD1	TRBJ2-7	CASSELTGDEQYF	TGTGCCAGCAGTGAACTAACAGGGGACGAGCAGTACTTC
few	TRBV29-1	.	TRBJ2-7	CSVGRGAGEQYF	TGCAGCGTTGGCAGGGGGGCGGGCGAGCAGTACTTC
few	TRBV6-5	.	TRBJ2-7	CASSNRVGYEQYF	TGTGCCAGCAGCAACAGGGTCGGCTACGAGCAGTACTTC
.	TRBV5-1	.	TRBJ2-5	CASMNVGGETQYF	TGCGCAAGCATGAATGTGGGGGGAGAGACCCAGTACTTC
.	TRBV7-2	TRBD2	TRBJ2-7	CASSSQLAVGYEQYF	TGTGCCAGCAGCTCGCAACTAGCGGTAGGGTACGAGCAGTACTTC
few	TRBV2	TRBD2	TRBJ2-5	CASRGLAGRWTQYF	TGTGCCAGCAGAGGACTAGCGGGGAGGTGGACCCAGTACTTC
.	TRBV11-2	.	TRBJ2-7	CASSLGHSYEQYF	TGTGCCAGCAGCTTGGGACACTCCTACGAGCAGTACTTC
.	TRBV27	TRBD2	TRBJ2-5	CASSLSGGRTQYF	TGTGCCAGCAGTTTATCGGGAGGGCGGACCCAGTACTTC
.	TRBV5-1	.	TRBJ1-5	CASSKDGRGQPQHF	TGCGCCAGCAGCAAGGACGGACGCGGGCAGCCCCAGCATTTT
few	TRBV5-5	TRBD1	TRBJ1-4	CASSVKQGAYEKLFF	TGTGCCAGCAGCGTGAAACAGGGGGCCTATGAAAAACTGTTTTTT
.	TRBV10-2	.	TRBJ2-5	CASSEGGLGTQYF	TGCGCCAGCAGTGAGGGGGGCCTAGGGACCCAGTACTTC
few	TRBV1	.	TRBJ2-5	CTSSHDGEIQETQYF	TGCACCAGCAGCCACGACGGGGAGATTCAAGAGACCCAGTACTTC
.	TRBV29-1	.	TRBJ1-1	CSAKGGGDTEAFF	TGCAGCGCAAAGGGAGGGGGAGATACTGAAGCTTTCTTT
.	TRBV19	TRBD1	TRBJ1-1	CASSPGQGKAEAFF	TGTGCCAGTAGTCCCGGACAGGGGAAGGCTGAAGCTTTCTTT
.	TRBV14	.	TRBJ2-3	CASSQDVSDTQYF	TGTGCCAGCAGCCAAGATGTCTCAGATACGCAGTATTTT
.	TRBV27	.	TRBJ1-1	CASSRQYMNTEAFF	TGTGCCAGCAGCCGACAGTACATGAACACTGAAGCTTTCTTT
.	TRBV19	.	TRBJ1-1	CASSIARGTNTEAFF	TGTGCCAGTAGTATAGCGCGGGGTACGAACACTGAAGCTTTCTTT
.	TRBV5-1	.	TRBJ2-1	CASSFLGAGSPEQFF	TGCGCCAGCAGCTTTCTGGGGGCCGGGTCCCCTGAGCAGTTCTTC
.	TRBV28	TRBD1	TRBJ1-2	CASSYGTAEGLYGYTF	TGTGCCAGCAGCTACGGGACAGCCGAGGGACTCTATGGCTACACCTTC
.	TRBV28	TRBD1	TRBJ1-2	CASSLRGPTYGYTF	TGTGCCAGCAGTTTAAGGGGGCCTACCTATGGCTACACCTTC
few	TRBV19	.	TRBJ1-1	CASSLPGFMNTEAFF	TGTGCCAGTAGTCTCCCGGGATTTATGAACACTGAAGCTTTCTTT
.	TRBV7-8	TRBD2	TRBJ2-7	CASSSPGGLARTYEQYF	TGTGCCAGCAGCTCCCCTGGCGGACTAGCGCGAACCTACGAGCAGTACTTC
.	TRBV9	.	TRBJ1-3	CASSAPENTIYF	TGTGCCAGCAGCGCCCCCGAGAACACCATATATTTT
.	TRBV11-2	TRBD1	TRBJ2-7	CASSSRDRDRDYEQYF	TGTGCCAGCAGCTCACGCGACCGGGACAGGGATTACGAGCAGTACTTC